This T cell receptor (beta chain) was observed in a study of shared clonotypes between healthy human individuals. CDR3 size: 14 residues. Germline CDR1 and CDR2: SGHTA and FQGNSA. J gave up 2 bases and V 5 bases, and 5 bases lay outside the gene matches. Generated by immunoSEQ multiplex PCR, the TCRdb table keeps only in-frame clones and is missing some. In the table there are more than 2,000,000 clones, around 90% of which are singletons. This TCR came from a man aged 18 to 29 in good health. The chain couples TRBV7-2 to TRBJ2-7; 8 nucleotides match TRBD1. Sequencing was carried out using naive CD4+ T cells sorted from blood. Subset denoted: CD45RA+ positively selected. The DNA for the CDR3 is TGTGCCAGCAGCGATGGACAGGGAGCCTACGAGCAGTACTTC. This codes for CASSDGQGAYEQYF. Full variable domain (missing parts from reference TRBV7-2 and TRBJ2-7): GAGVSQSPSNKVTEKGKDVELRCDPISGHTALYWYRQSLGQGLEFLIYFQGNSAPDKSGLPSDRFSAERTGGSVSTLTIQRTQQEDSAVYLCASSDGQGAYEQYFGPGTRLTVT.